This record looks at one TCR beta chain sequence and its context. The data were produced by immunoSEQ multiplex PCR, yet TCRdb's version contains in-frame clones alone and is incomplete. The sample lists approximately 99,000 clones; approximately 86% were seen once. The sample belongs to a study of blood T cell repertoires in COVID-19. Study at large: Material from acute and convalescent COVID-19 was sourced from the United States, Italy and Spain.

Sequencing used peripheral blood. The clonotype was recovered from a man between 50 and 59 years old with COVID-19, enrolled during active disease.

CDR3 bases: TGCGCCAGCAGCTTACCTTCGCTGATGGGCGATGAGCAGTTCTTC. It translates to CASSLPSLMGDEQFF. This sequence joins TRBV5-1 and TRBJ2-1, with no clear D. Trimming pared 2 bases from V and 8 bases from J, leaving 17 bases between. CDR3 length equals 15 residues. In germline, CDR1 is SGHRS, CDR2 YFSETQ.